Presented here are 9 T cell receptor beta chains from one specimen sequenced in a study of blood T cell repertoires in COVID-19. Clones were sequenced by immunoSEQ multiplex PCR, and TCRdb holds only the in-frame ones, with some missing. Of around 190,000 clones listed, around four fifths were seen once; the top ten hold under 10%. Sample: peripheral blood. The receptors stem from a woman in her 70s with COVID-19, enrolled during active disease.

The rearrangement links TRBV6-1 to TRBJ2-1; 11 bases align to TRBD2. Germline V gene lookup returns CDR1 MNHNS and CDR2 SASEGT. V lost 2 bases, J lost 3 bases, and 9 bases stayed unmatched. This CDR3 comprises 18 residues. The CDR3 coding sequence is TGTGCCAGCAGTGAAAGCCCAGGTAGCGGGAGGGTCTACAATGAGCAGTTCTTC. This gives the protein CASSESPGSGRVYNEQFF.

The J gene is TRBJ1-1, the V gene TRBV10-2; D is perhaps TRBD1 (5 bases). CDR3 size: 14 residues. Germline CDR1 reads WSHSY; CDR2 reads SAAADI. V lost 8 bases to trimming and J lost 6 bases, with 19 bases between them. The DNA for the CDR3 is TGCGCCAGCCGGGAGAGGGGACGGGGCGCTGAAGCTTTCTTT. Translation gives CASRERGRGAEAFF.

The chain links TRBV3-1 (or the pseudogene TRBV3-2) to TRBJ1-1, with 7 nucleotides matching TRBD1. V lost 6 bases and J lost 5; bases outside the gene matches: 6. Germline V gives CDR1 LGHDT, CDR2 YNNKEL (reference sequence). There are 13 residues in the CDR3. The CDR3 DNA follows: TGTGCCAGCAGTCAAAGGGACAGTACTGAAGCTTTCTTT. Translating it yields CASSQRDSTEAFF.

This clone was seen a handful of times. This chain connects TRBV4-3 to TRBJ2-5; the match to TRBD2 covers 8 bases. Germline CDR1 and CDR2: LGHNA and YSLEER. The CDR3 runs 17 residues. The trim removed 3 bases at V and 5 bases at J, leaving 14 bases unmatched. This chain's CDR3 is CASSQGVGTSIEETQYF. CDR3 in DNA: TGCGCCAGCAGCCAGGGTGTAGGGACTAGTATTGAGGAGACCCAGTACTTC.

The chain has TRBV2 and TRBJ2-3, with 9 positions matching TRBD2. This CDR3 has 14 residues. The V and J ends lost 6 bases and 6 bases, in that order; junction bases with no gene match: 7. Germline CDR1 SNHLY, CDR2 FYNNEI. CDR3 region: CASSKNAGGDTQYF. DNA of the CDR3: TGTGCCAGCAGCAAAAACGCGGGGGGGGATACGCAGTATTTT.

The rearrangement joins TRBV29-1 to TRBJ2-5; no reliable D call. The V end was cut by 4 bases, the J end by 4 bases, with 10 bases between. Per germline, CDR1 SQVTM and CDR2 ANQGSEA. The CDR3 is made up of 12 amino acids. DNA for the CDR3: TGCAGCGTTGCATGGGCGCGAGAGACCCAGTACTTC. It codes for CSVAWARETQYF.

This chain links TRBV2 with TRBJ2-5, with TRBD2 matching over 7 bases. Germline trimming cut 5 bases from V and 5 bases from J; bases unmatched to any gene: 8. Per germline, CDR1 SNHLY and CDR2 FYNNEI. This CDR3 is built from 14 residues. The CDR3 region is CASSSQTRGETQYF. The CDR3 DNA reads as TGTGCCAGCAGTTCACAGACGCGGGGGGAGACCCAGTACTTC.

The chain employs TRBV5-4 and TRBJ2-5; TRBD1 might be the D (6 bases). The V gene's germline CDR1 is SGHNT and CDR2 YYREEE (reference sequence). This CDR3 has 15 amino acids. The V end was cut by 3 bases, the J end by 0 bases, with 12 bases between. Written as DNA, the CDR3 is TGTGCCAGCAGCTCAGGACAGTTTAACCAAGAGACCCAGTACTTC. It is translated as CASSSGQFNQETQYF.

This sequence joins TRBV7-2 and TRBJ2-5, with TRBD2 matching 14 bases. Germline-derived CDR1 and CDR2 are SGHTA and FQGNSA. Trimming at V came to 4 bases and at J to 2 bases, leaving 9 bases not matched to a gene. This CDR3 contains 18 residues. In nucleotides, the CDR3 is TGTGCCAGCAGCTCCTGGACTAGCGGGAGGTTTCTGCAAGAGACCCAGTACTTC. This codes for CASSSWTSGRFLQETQYF.